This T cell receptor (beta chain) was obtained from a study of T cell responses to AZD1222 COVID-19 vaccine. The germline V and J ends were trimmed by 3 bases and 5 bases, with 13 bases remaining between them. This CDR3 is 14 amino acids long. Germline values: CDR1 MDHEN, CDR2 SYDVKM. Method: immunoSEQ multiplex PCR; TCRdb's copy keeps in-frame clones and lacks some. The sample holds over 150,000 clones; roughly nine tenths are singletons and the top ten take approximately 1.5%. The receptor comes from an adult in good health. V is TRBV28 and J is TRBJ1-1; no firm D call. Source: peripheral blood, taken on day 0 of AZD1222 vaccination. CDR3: CASSFEPRSTEAFF. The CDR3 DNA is TGTGCCAGCAGTTTCGAGCCCCGGTCAACTGAAGCTTTCTTT.